This TCR beta chain was profiled in a study of control samples from healthy donors and cancer patients. TCRdb's table, derived via immunoSEQ multiplex PCR, lists solely in-frame clones and lacks some. Its table records about 200,000 clones. Source material: blood. The TCR sequence derives from a woman aged 30 to 39 in good health.

DNA of the CDR3: TGTGCCAGCAGCTTAGAGTATTTGGGACAGGGCCAGGGCTACACCTTC. Residues: CASSLEYLGQGQGYTF. The chain couples TRBV7-9 to TRBJ1-2; 9 bases fit TRBD1. Germline assignment: CDR1 SEHNR and CDR2 FQNEAQ (reference sequence). The V gene end was trimmed by 1 base and the J gene end by 8 bases; junction bases not matched to a gene: 11. The CDR3 runs to 16 residues.